The 5 T cell receptor beta chains in this list originate from one sample, sequenced in a study of cytomegalovirus exposure and HLA in healthy donors. The study ran its PCR with 60 Vbeta and 13 Jbeta primers. Measured with immunoSEQ multiplex PCR; TCRdb has only the in-frame clones, and not every one. Among approximately 150,000 clones, more than 70% were seen once, and the ten largest hold roughly 10%. The sequencing input was PBMCs. The receptors shown here come from a man in his late teens or twenties in good health and CMV-seropositive.

This clone came up once. CDR3 in amino acids: CATSSAGGSGNTIYF. CDR3 bases: TGTGCCACCAGCAGTGCAGGGGGCTCTGGAAACACCATATATTTT. V gene TRBV15 combines with J gene TRBJ1-3, with 7 bases identical to TRBD1. This CDR3 is 15 amino acids long. Germline assignment: CDR1 LNHNV and CDR2 YYDKDF (reference sequence). With 3 bases clipped from V and 0 bases from J, the junction kept 2 bases outside the gene matches.

This clone was counted only a few times. This chain links TRBV6-5 with TRBJ2-3; 7 bases are a match to TRBD2. The germline V gene has CDR1 MNHEY and CDR2 SVGAGI. The CDR3 covers 15 residues. With 7 bases clipped from V and 3 bases from J, the junction kept 10 bases outside the gene matches. CDR3 bases: TGTGCCAGCATGAATTGGCGGGAGAGAACAGATACGCAGTATTTT. Amino acid sequence: CASMNWRERTDTQYF.

The chain joins TRBV29-1 to TRBJ2-1, with a possible D match to TRBD1 (6 bases). Deletions cut 0 bases from V and 7 bases from J, with 13 bases between. The length of the CDR3 is 14 residues. The germline V gene has CDR1 SQVTM and CDR2 ANQGSEA. Written as DNA, the CDR3 is TGCAGCGTTGAAGATGGGACAAGAGGTAATGAGCAGTTCTTC. Its protein product is CSVEDGTRGNEQFF.

The chain links TRBV2 to TRBJ2-5; D call uncertain. The CDR3 length is 12 residues. Trimming left V 8 bases short and J 4 bases short, with 11 bases between. CDR1 SNHLY and CDR2 FYNNEI come from the germline V gene. The CDR3 DNA is TGTGCCAGCGTGGCTTTTGGAGAGACCCAGTACTTC. Translation: CASVAFGETQYF.

This clone has only a few counts. J is TRBJ2-2 and V is TRBV7-3, with D uncertain. Trimming left V 6 bases short and J 1 base short, with 9 bases between. CDR3 size: 14 residues. Per germline, CDR1 SGHTA and CDR2 FQGTGA. CDR3 amino acids: CASRADWNTGELFF. In nucleotides, the CDR3 is TGTGCCAGCAGGGCTGACTGGAACACCGGGGAGCTGTTTTTT.